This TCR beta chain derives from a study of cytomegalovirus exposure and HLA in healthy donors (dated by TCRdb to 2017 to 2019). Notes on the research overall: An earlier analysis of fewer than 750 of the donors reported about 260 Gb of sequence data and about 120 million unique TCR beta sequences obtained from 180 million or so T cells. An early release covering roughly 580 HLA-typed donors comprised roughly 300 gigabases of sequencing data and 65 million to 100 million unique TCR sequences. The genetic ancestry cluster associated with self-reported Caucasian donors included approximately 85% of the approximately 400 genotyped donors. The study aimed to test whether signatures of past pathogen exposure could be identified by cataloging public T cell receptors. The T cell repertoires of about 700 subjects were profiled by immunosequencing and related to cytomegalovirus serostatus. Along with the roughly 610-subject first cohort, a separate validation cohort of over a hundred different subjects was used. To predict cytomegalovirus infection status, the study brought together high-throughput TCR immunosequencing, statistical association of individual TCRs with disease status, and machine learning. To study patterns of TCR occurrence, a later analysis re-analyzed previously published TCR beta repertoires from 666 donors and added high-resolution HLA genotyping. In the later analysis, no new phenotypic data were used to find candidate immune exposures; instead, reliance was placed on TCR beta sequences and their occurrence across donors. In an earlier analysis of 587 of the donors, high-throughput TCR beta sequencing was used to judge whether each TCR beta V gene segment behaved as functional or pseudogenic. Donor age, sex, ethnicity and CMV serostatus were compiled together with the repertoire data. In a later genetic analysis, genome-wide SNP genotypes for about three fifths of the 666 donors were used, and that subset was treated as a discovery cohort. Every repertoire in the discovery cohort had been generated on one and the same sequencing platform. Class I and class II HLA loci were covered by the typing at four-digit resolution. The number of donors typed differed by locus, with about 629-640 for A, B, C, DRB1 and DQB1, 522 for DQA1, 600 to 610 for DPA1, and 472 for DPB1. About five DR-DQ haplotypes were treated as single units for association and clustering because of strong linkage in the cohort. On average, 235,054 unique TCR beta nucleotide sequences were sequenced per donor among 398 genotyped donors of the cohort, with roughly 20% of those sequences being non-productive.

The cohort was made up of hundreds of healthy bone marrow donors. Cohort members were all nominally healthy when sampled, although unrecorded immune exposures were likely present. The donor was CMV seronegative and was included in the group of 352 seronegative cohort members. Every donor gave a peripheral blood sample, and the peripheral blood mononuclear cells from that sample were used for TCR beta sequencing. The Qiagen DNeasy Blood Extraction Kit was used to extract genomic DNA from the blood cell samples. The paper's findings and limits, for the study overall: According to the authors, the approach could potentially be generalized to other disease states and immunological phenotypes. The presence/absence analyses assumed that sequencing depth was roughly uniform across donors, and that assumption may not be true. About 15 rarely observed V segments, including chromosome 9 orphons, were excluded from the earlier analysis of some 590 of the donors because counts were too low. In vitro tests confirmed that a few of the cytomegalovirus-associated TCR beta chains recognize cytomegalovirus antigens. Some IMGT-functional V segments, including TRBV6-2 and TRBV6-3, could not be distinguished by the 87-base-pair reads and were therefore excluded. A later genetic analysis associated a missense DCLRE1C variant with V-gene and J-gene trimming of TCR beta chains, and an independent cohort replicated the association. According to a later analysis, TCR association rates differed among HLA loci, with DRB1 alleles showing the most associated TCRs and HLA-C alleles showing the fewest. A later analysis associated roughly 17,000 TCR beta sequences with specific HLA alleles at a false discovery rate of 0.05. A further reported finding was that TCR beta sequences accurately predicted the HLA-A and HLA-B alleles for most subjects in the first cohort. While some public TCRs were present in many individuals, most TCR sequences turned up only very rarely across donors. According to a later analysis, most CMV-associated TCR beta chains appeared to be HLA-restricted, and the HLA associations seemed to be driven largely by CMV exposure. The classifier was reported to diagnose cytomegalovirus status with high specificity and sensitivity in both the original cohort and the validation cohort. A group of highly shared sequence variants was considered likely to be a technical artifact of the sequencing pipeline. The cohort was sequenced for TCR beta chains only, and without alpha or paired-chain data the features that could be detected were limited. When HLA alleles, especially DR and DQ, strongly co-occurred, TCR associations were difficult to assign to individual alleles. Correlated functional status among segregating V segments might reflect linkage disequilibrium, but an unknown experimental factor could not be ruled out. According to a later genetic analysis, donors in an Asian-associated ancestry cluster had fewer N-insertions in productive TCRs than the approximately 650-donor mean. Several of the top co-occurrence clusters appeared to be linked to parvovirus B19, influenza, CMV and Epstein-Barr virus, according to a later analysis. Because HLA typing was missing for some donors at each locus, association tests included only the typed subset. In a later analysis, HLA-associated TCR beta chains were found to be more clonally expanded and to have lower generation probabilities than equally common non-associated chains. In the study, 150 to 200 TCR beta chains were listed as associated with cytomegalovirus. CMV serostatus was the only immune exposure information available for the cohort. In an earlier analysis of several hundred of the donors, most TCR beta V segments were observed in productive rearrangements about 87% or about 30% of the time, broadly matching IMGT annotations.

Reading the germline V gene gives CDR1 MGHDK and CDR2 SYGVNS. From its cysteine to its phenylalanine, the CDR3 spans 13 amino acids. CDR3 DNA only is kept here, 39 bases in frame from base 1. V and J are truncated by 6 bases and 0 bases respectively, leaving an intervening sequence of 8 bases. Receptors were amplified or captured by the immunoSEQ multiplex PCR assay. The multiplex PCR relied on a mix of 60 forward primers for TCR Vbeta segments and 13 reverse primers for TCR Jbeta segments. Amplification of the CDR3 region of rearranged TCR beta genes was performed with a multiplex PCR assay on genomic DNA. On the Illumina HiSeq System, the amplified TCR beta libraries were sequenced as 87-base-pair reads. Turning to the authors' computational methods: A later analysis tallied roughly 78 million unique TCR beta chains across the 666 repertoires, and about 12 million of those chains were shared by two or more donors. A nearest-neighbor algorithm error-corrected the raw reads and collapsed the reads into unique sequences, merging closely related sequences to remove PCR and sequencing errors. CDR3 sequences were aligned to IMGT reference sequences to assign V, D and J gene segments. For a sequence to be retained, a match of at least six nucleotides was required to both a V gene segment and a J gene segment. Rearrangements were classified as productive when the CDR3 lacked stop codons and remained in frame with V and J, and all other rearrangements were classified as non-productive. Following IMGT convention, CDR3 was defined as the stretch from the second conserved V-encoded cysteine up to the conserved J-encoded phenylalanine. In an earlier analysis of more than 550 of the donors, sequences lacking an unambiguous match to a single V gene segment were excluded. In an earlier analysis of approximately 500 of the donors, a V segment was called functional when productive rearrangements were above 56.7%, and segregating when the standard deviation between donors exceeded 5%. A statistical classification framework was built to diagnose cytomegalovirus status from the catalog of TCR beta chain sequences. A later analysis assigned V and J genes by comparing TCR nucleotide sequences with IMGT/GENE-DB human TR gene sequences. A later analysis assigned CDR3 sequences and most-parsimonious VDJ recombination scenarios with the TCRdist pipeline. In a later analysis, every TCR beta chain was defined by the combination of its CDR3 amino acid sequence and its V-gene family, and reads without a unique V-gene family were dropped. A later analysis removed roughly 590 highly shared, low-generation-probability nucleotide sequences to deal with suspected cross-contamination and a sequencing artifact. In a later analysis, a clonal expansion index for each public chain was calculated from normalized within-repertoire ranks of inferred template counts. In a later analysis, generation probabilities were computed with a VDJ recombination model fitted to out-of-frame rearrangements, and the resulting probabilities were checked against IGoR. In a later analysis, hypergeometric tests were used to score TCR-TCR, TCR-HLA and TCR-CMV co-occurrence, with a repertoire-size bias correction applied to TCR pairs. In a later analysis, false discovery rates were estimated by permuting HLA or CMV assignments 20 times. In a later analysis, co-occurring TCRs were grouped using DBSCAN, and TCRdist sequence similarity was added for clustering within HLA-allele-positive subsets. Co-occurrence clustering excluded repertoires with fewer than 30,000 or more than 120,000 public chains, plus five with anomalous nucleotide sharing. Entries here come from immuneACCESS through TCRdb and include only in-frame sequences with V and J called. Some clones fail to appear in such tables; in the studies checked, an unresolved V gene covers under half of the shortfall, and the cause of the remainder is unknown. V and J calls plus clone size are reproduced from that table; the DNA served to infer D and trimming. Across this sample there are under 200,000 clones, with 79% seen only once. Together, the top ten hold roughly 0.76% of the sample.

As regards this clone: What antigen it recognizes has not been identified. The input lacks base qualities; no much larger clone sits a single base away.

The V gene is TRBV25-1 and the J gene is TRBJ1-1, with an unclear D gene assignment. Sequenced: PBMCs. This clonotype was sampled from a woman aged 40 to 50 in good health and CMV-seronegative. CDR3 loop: CASRRLLNTEAFF. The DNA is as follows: TGTGCCAGCAGACGACTTCTGAACACTGAAGCTTTCTTT.